This is a list of T cell receptor beta chains from one sample in a study of cytotoxic CD8 clonotypes in ibrutinib-treated CLL. The assay was immunoSEQ multiplex PCR, and TCRdb's table has in-frame clones only and misses some. The sample shows 120,000 to 150,000 clones, around 93% of them seen only once. Sequenced material: PBMCs, taken after 12 months of ibrutinib treatment. These receptors all come from a human donor with chronic lymphocytic leukemia. The CDR3 runs from the conserved cysteine through the conserved F or W.

v_call cdr3_aa
TRBV28 CASSDPQGNQPQHF
TRBV7-3 CASSLYMNTEAFF
TRBV29-1 CSVERAGRAREAFF
TRBV19 CASSTPNSGRAQPQHF
TRBV30 CAWSRSSGLGNTIYF
TRBV9 CASSVDTGDTEAFF
TRBV6-4 CASSDVGTQYF
TRBV19 CASRPLLAYGEQFF
TRBV28 CASSAGDRAPSEQYF
TRBV7-9 CASSRTLIGQGYIQYF
TRBV27 CASSLSGGVYGYTF
TRBV10-2 CASRGLAGHEQYF
TRBV6-5 CASTQQGGTQYF
TRBV19 CASSRRLGQRGSTDTQYF
TRBV27 CASSSNLVWTEQYF
TRBV5-1 CASSFGDTGYQETQYF
TRBV7-8 CASSPRGGKIDTQYF
TRBV13 CASSLGDPNEQFF
TRBV10-3 CAAQGSVTDTQYF
TRBV18 CASSTQGGDGYTF
TRBV6-1 CASRRGIRQFF
TRBV19 CASSMSGFYEQYF
TRBV5-1 CASNLAGVQTYEQYF
TRBV28 CASSLPGVGIQYF
TRBV29-1 CSAVGREETQYF
TRBV28 CASSFARDGVYEQYF
TRBV27 CASSLPGSYEQYF
TRBV7-2 CASSPRGRSQETQYF
TRBV7-9 CASSISGIYNEQFF
TRBV7-6 CASSPTSGSNKFF